This entry concerns a single TCR beta chain. The CDR3 spans 16 residues. V was pared by 4 bases and J by 8 bases, with 12 bases of the junction left unmatched. Per the germline V gene, CDR1 is MNHNS and CDR2 is SASEGT. This sample is part of a study of blood T cell repertoires in COVID-19. Study overall: COVID-19 samples, acute and convalescent, were from the United States, Italy and Spain.

Two consecutive negative NP/OP PCR tests, clearance, or resolved symptoms defined Cohort 3 recovery. Original handling: Reference gene primer amplification in the assay estimated nucleated cell counts. Produced via immunoSEQ multiplex PCR; TCRdb's table is partial and in-frame only. V, J and clone size are taken as reported in that table, and D and trimming were inferred from the DNA itself. This table has approximately 200,000 clones, roughly 86% appearing once. The TCR sequence derives from a woman aged 25 to 39 who had recovered from COVID-19. The sequenced sample consisted of PBMCs or T cells enriched from blood (not recorded which). The chain has TRBV6-1 and TRBJ1-2, with TRBD1 matching 11 bases. The chain's CDR3 is CASSGWTGGPLKGYTF. Written as DNA, the CDR3 is TGTGCCAGCAGTGGTTGGACAGGGGGCCCCTTGAAGGGCTACACCTTC.